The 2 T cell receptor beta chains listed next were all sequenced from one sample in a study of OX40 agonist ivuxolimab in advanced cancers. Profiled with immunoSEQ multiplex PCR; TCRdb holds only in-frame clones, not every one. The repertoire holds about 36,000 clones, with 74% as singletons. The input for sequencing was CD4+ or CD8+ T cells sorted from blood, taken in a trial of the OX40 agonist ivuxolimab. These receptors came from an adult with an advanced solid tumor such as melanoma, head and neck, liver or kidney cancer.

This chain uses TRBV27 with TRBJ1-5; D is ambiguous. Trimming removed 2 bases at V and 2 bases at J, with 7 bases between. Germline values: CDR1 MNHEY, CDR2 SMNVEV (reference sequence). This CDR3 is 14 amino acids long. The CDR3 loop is CASSLGGGNQPQHF. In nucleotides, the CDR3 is TGTGCCAGCAGTTTAGGTGGTGGCAATCAGCCCCAGCATTTT.

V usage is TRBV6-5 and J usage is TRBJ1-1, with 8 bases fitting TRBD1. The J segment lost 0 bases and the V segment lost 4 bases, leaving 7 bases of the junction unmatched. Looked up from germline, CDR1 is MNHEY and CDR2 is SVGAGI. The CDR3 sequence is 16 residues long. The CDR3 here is CASSSDRVLMNTEAFF. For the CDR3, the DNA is TGTGCCAGCAGTTCGGACAGGGTACTTATGAACACTGAAGCTTTCTTT.